These T cell receptor beta chains were read from a single sample in a study of regulatory T cells in long-lasting Graves disease. MiXCR, run by TCRdb on the multiplex PCR reads, gives a single entry per CDR3 protein. This table has 350,000 to 450,000 distinct CDR3 sequences, about 15% appearing once. Separately, the same data were catalogued under a study of T cells in Graves' hyperthyroidism and ophthalmopathy.

This material consisted of peripheral blood mononuclear cells (PBMCs), taken at new diagnosis, from a patient treated with antithyroid drugs. The receptors here all came from a woman aged 40 to 49 with Graves disease. Each CDR3 is given with its conserved first and last residue. D genes are given only for firm matches. Some rows mark clone size as missing; the rest say once, few, many or name a class of expanded clone.

V gene: TRBV27; D gene: .; clone size: .; J gene: TRBJ2-7; CDR3 DNA: TGTGCCAGCACCCGCCGCGGGGGCCACGAGCAGTACTTC; CDR3 protein: CASTRRGGHEQYF
V gene: TRBV24-1; D gene: .; clone size: few; J gene: TRBJ1-1; CDR3 DNA: TGTGCCACCAGGGGGCCCAACACTGAAGCTTTCTTT; CDR3 protein: CATRGPNTEAFF
V gene: TRBV2; D gene: .; clone size: many; J gene: TRBJ2-7; CDR3 DNA: TGTGCCAGCAGTGAACGAGGCAGGGAATACTACGAGCAGTACTTC; CDR3 protein: CASSERGREYYEQYF
V gene: TRBV7-9; D gene: .; clone size: .; J gene: TRBJ2-1; CDR3 DNA: TGTGCCAGCAGCCCACGTCCCTCTGGGGACAATGAGCAGTTCTTC; CDR3 protein: CASSPRPSGDNEQFF
V gene: TRBV7-8; D gene: TRBD2; clone size: many; J gene: TRBJ2-1; CDR3 DNA: TGTGCCAGCAGCCCGGGACTAGCGGGAACCTACAATGAGCAGTTCTTC; CDR3 protein: CASSPGLAGTYNEQFF
V gene: TRBV12-3/TRBV12-4; D gene: TRBD1; clone size: many; J gene: TRBJ1-5; CDR3 DNA: TGTGCCAGCAGTTTGGGACAGGGGGCTTCTCAGCCCCAGCATTTT; CDR3 protein: CASSLGQGASQPQHF
V gene: TRBV7-2; D gene: .; clone size: many; J gene: TRBJ2-3; CDR3 DNA: TGTGCCAGCAGCTTATCCGGCGGGTACACAGATACGCAGTATTTT; CDR3 protein: CASSLSGGYTDTQYF
V gene: TRBV10-3; D gene: .; clone size: many; J gene: TRBJ1-6; CDR3 DNA: TGTGCCGTAAAATCCGGGACAACGAGCTCCTATAATTCACCCCTCCACTTT; CDR3 protein: CAVKSGTTSSYNSPLHF
V gene: TRBV12-3/TRBV12-4; D gene: .; clone size: many; J gene: TRBJ2-5; CDR3 DNA: TGTGCCAGCAGTTCAGCCAGGGTGGAGACCCAGTACTTC; CDR3 protein: CASSSARVETQYF
V gene: TRBV7-9; D gene: TRBD2; clone size: .; J gene: TRBJ2-1; CDR3 DNA: TGTGCCAGCAGCTTACAAGCGGGAGTTGTAACTGGTGGCTCCTACAATGAGCAGTTCTTC; CDR3 protein: CASSLQAGVVTGGSYNEQFF
V gene: TRBV28; D gene: TRBD2; clone size: many; J gene: TRBJ2-7; CDR3 DNA: TGTGCCAGCAGTTTGGGCGGGAGCCAGTCCTACGAGCAGTACTTC; CDR3 protein: CASSLGGSQSYEQYF
V gene: TRBV5-4; D gene: .; clone size: .; J gene: TRBJ1-1; CDR3 DNA: TGTGCCAGCAGATCTGGAGGGGGAGAAGGCACTGAAGCTTTCTTT; CDR3 protein: CASRSGGGEGTEAFF
V gene: TRBV29-1; D gene: TRBD1; clone size: many; J gene: TRBJ1-1; CDR3 DNA: TGCAGCGTTGATATTGACAGGGGTCTGAGCACTGAAGCTTTCTTT; CDR3 protein: CSVDIDRGLSTEAFF
V gene: TRBV28; D gene: .; clone size: many; J gene: TRBJ2-7; CDR3 DNA: TGTGCCAGCAGTTCCCCCGGGACTCAAGGCTCCTACGAGCAGTACTTC; CDR3 protein: CASSSPGTQGSYEQYF
V gene: TRBV4-1; D gene: .; clone size: .; J gene: TRBJ2-7; CDR3 DNA: TGCGCCAGCAGCCAAGATAGGACCACGTACGAGCAGTACTTC; CDR3 protein: CASSQDRTTYEQYF
V gene: TRBV7-9; D gene: .; clone size: many; J gene: TRBJ1-4; CDR3 DNA: TGTGCCAGCAGCTTAGGTTGGGGCGAGGTGAAGGAAAAACTGTTTTTT; CDR3 protein: CASSLGWGEVKEKLFF
V gene: TRBV7-8; D gene: .; clone size: many; J gene: TRBJ2-2; CDR3 DNA: TGTGCCAGCAGTGCCGAGGCAGGGGAAAGCACCGGGGAGCTGTTTTTT; CDR3 protein: CASSAEAGESTGELFF
V gene: TRBV10-3; D gene: .; clone size: .; J gene: TRBJ1-3; CDR3 DNA: TGTGCCATCAGCCTGGAGCAGAGGGTCCCGTCTGGAAACACCATATATTTT; CDR3 protein: CAISLEQRVPSGNTIYF
V gene: TRBV29-1; D gene: TRBD1; clone size: many; J gene: TRBJ1-2; CDR3 DNA: TGCAGCGTGGCTCAGGGGGCGCGGGGCTACACCTTC; CDR3 protein: CSVAQGARGYTF
V gene: TRBV2; D gene: TRBD1; clone size: few; J gene: TRBJ1-2; CDR3 DNA: TGTGCCAGCAGCGCTCGTCCGGGACAGGGGTTTGGTGGCTACACCTTC; CDR3 protein: CASSARPGQGFGGYTF
V gene: TRBV5-1; D gene: .; clone size: .; J gene: TRBJ2-1; CDR3 DNA: TGCGCCAGCAGCTTCCCTCCCGGGACCTTGCCTGGCAATGAGCAGTTCTTC; CDR3 protein: CASSFPPGTLPGNEQFF
V gene: TRBV5-1; D gene: .; clone size: .; J gene: TRBJ1-5; CDR3 DNA: TGCGCCAGCAGCTTGGGGCCCGGGGGTCGGCCCCAGCATTTT; CDR3 protein: CASSLGPGGRPQHF
V gene: TRBV19; D gene: .; clone size: .; J gene: TRBJ1-1; CDR3 DNA: TGTGCCAGTAGTATGGCCAGGGACACTGAAGCTTTCTTT; CDR3 protein: CASSMARDTEAFF
V gene: TRBV30; D gene: TRBD2; clone size: many; J gene: TRBJ2-7; CDR3 DNA: TGTGCCTGGAGTGTACCCCTCTCCGGGACTAGCGGCTACGAGCAGTACTTC; CDR3 protein: CAWSVPLSGTSGYEQYF
V gene: TRBV13; D gene: .; clone size: many; J gene: TRBJ2-2; CDR3 DNA: TGTGCCAGCAGCCAACAGGGCGGTCCGAACACCGGGGAGCTGTTTTTT; CDR3 protein: CASSQQGGPNTGELFF
V gene: TRBV11-1; D gene: .; clone size: many; J gene: TRBJ2-5; CDR3 DNA: TGTGCCAGCAGCCGCGGGGACCCGGGAGAGACCCAGTACTTC; CDR3 protein: CASSRGDPGETQYF
V gene: TRBV19; D gene: .; clone size: many; J gene: TRBJ1-5; CDR3 DNA: TGTGCCAGTAGTACCCCAAGACAGCGCTGGGAGCCCCAGCATTTT; CDR3 protein: CASSTPRQRWEPQHF
V gene: TRBV5-6; D gene: .; clone size: .; J gene: TRBJ1-1; CDR3 DNA: TGTGCCAGCAGCAGCTTGGAGGGGGTAAGGTACACTGAAGCTTTCTTT; CDR3 protein: CASSSLEGVRYTEAFF
V gene: TRBV7-9; D gene: TRBD2; clone size: .; J gene: TRBJ2-2; CDR3 DNA: TGTGCCAGCAGCTTAGCAGCGGGAGGCCGCAAGAACACCGGGGAGCTGTTTTTT; CDR3 protein: CASSLAAGGRKNTGELFF
V gene: TRBV9; D gene: .; clone size: many; J gene: TRBJ1-2; CDR3 DNA: TGTGCCAGCAGCCCTAGGGGGAACTATGGCTACACCTTC; CDR3 protein: CASSPRGNYGYTF
V gene: TRBV5-1; D gene: TRBD1; clone size: many; J gene: TRBJ1-4; CDR3 DNA: TGCGCCAGCAGCTTCCAGGGGGCGGGGGAAAAACTGTTTTTT; CDR3 protein: CASSFQGAGEKLFF
V gene: TRBV9; D gene: .; clone size: few; J gene: TRBJ2-5; CDR3 DNA: TGTGCCAGCACCTTGGGAGGGGGAGCTGGCGAGACCCAGTACTTC; CDR3 protein: CASTLGGGAGETQYF
V gene: TRBV28; D gene: TRBD2; clone size: few; J gene: TRBJ2-5; CDR3 DNA: TGTGCCAGCAGTGCCGGCGGCGGGAGGGAAGAGACCCAGTACTTC; CDR3 protein: CASSAGGGREETQYF
V gene: TRBV29-1; D gene: .; clone size: many; J gene: TRBJ2-5; CDR3 DNA: TGCAGCGTTGAGACACCGATCCAAGAGACCCAGTACTTC; CDR3 protein: CSVETPIQETQYF
V gene: TRBV5-1; D gene: .; clone size: many; J gene: TRBJ2-1; CDR3 DNA: TGCGCCAGCAGCTCGCAAGCGGACCGATACAATGAGCAGTTCTTC; CDR3 protein: CASSSQADRYNEQFF
V gene: TRBV28; D gene: TRBD1; clone size: few; J gene: TRBJ1-3; CDR3 DNA: TGTGCCAGCAGTCCCCCGACAGGGGCTGGAAACACCATATATTTT; CDR3 protein: CASSPPTGAGNTIYF
V gene: TRBV6-1; D gene: TRBD1; clone size: many; J gene: TRBJ2-4; CDR3 DNA: TGTGCCAGCAGTGGCCCCGGGACAGGGGTGAACATTCAGTACTTC; CDR3 protein: CASSGPGTGVNIQYF